These 27 T cell receptor beta chains were sequenced from one sample in a study of regulatory and conventional T cells in RAG deficiency. Blood CD4+ CD25-high CD127-low regulatory T cells supplied the genomic DNA template. Assay: immunoSEQ multiplex PCR; the TCRdb copy retains only in-frame clones and omits some. Among several thousand clones listed, more than 80% were seen once. These data also formed part of another study, on regulatory T cells. That report notes: The primer mix had 52 TRBV and 13 TRBJ primers.

Sequencing was performed on Tregs sorted from blood. The receptors stem from a human donor in good health.

This rearrangement joins TRBV19 to TRBJ1-5; D possibly corresponds to TRBD1 (6 bases). V lost 7 bases and J 0 bases, leaving 16 bases between the germline ends. Germline CDR1 reads LNHDA; CDR2 reads SQIVND (reference sequence). The CDR3 totals 16 residues. The CDR3 coding sequence is TGTGCCAGTAACCCGGACAGAGTATATAGCAATCAGCCCCAGCATTTT. Its protein product is CASNPDRVYSNQPQHF.

This chain connects TRBV21-1 to TRBJ2-7; TRBD1 is the table's D call, not checked against the DNA. TRBV21-1 is a recognized pseudogene. This CDR3 comprises 15 residues. The chain's CDR3 is CASSKPRDNIYEQYF. Written as DNA, the CDR3 is TGTGCCAGCAGCAAACCTCGGGACAATATCTACGAGCAGTACTTC.

V gene TRBV10-3 combines with J gene TRBJ1-6; TRBD1 matches at 9 bases. The length of the CDR3 is 16 residues. Germline lookup yields CDR1 ENHRY and CDR2 SYGVKD. V lost 3 bases to trimming and J lost 10 bases; unmatched junction nucleotides: 10. This chain's CDR3 is CAISDTWGQGGSPLHF. The CDR3 DNA reads as TGTGCCATCAGTGATACGTGGGGACAGGGTGGGTCACCCCTCCACTTT.

J is TRBJ2-1 and V is TRBV11-1; 8 bases line up with TRBD2. CDR3 length: 14 amino acids. Germline lookup yields CDR1 SGHAT and CDR2 FQDESV (reference sequence). Trimming took 5 bases from V and 10 from J; bases not matched to a gene: 10. This chain's CDR3 is CASSIGLASGEQFF. The DNA for the CDR3 is TGTGCCAGCAGCATAGGGTTAGCTAGCGGGGAGCAGTTCTTC. Combining the CDR3 with reference TRBV11-1 and TRBJ2-1 gives the whole variable domain EAEVAQSPRYKITEKSQAVAFWCDPISGHATLYWYRQILGQGPELLVQFQDESVVDDSQLPKDRFSAERLKGVDSTLKIQPAELGDSAMYLCASSIGLASGEQFFGPGTRLTVL.

The V call is TRBV30, the J call TRBJ2-7; 8 bases are a match to TRBD2. This CDR3 spans 12 amino acids. Germline assignment: CDR1 GTSNPN and CDR2 SVGIG (reference sequence). V shed 7 bases and J 2 bases; nucleotides not matched to a gene: 4. In DNA, the CDR3 is TGTGCCTCACAGCGGGAGCCCTACGAGCAGTACTTC. Its translation is CASQREPYEQYF.

The J gene is TRBJ2-1, the V gene TRBV9, with D perhaps matching TRBD2 (6 bases). The V gene's germline CDR1 is SGDLS and CDR2 YYNGEE. Between the trimmed V and J ends, which lost 2 bases and 3 bases, there was a span of 12 bases. The CDR3 sequence is 15 residues long. The CDR3 spells CASSVTGEYYNEQFF. The DNA for the CDR3 is TGTGCCAGCAGCGTGACGGGAGAATACTACAATGAGCAGTTCTTC.

The chain combines TRBV11-1 with TRBJ2-1; TRBD2 aligns across 11 bases. The CDR3 runs to 17 residues. V lost 2 bases and J lost 0; bases outside the gene matches: 3. Germline V gene data show CDR1 as SGHAT and CDR2 as FQDESV (reference sequence). The CDR3, as DNA: TGTGCCAGCAGCTTATCTAGCGGGGGGTTCTCCTACAATGAGCAGTTCTTC. It codes for CASSLSSGGFSYNEQFF.

V and J are TRBV30 and TRBJ2-7; tentatively, D is TRBD1 or TRBD2 (5 bases each). The V gene lost 0 bases and the J gene lost 3 bases, with 9 bases spanning the gap. This CDR3 has 13 residues. Germline values: CDR1 GTSNPN, CDR2 SVGIG (reference sequence). CDR3 nucleotide sequence: TGTGCCTGGAGTGTGGGGGAACGCTACGAGCAGTACTTC. Translating it yields CAWSVGERYEQYF.

This clone has only a few counts. The V and J genes are TRBV7-9 and TRBJ1-3; D not resolved. The V end was cut by 2 bases, the J end by 4 bases, with 9 bases between. The CDR3 sequence is 14 residues long. Germline CDR1 is SEHNR and CDR2 is FQNEAQ (reference sequence). The CDR3 loop reads CASSLKQLGNTIYF. The CDR3 DNA sequence: TGTGCCAGCAGCTTAAAACAGCTAGGAAACACCATATATTTT.

The chain links TRBV6-6 to TRBJ2-7; either TRBD1 or TRBD2 may supply D (6 bases each). The V end lost 6 bases, the J end lost 4 bases, and 16 bases lay between the germline ends. The CDR3 sequence is 14 residues long. Germline V gene lookup returns CDR1 MNHNY and CDR2 SVGAGI (reference sequence). CDR3 sequence reads: CASSPTQGRYEQYF. For the CDR3, the DNA is TGTGCCAGCAGCCCGACCCAGGGGAGGTACGAGCAGTACTTC.

The rearrangement uses TRBV19 and TRBJ2-7; no clear D. Germline CDR1 reads LNHDA; CDR2 reads SQIVND (reference sequence). The CDR3 is made up of 13 amino acids. Between the trimmed V and J ends, which lost 6 bases and 3 bases, there was a span of 12 bases. The CDR3 nucleotides read TGTGCCAGTAGCCCCTTGGCGGACTACGAGCAGTACTTC. Encoded protein: CASSPLADYEQYF.

This chain joins TRBV11-2 and TRBJ2-2; the D gene is possibly TRBD2 (5 bases). The germline gives CDR1 SGHAT, CDR2 FQNNGV. This CDR3 is 16 amino acids long. Between the trimmed V and J ends, which lost 7 bases and 3 bases, there was a span of 18 bases. The CDR3 coding sequence is TGTGCCAGCAACGGAAGAGCGCTGAGGGACACCGGGGAGCTGTTTTTT. Residues: CASNGRALRDTGELFF.

V usage is TRBV7-9 and J usage is TRBJ1-1; D is possibly TRBD1 (6 bases). This CDR3 spans 15 amino acids. The germline V gene has CDR1 SEHNR and CDR2 FQNEAQ (reference sequence). V lost 4 bases and J 5 bases, leaving 17 bases between the germline ends. DNA for the CDR3: TGTGCCAGCAGCTCCAATTGGGGGGGGCGTACTGAAGCTTTCTTT. Translation gives CASSSNWGGRTEAFF.

V is TRBV9 and J is TRBJ2-5, with unresolved D. V shed 0 bases and J shed 4 bases, with 13 bases lying between them. Germline V CDR1 and CDR2: SGDLS, YYNGEE. The CDR3 spans 15 residues. CDR3 residues: CASSVGLRLAETQYF. CDR3 nucleotide sequence: TGTGCCAGCAGCGTAGGATTACGCCTGGCAGAGACCCAGTACTTC.

The chain combines TRBV19 with TRBJ1-5; D is unresolved. V gave up 4 bases and J gave up 2 bases, with 9 bases separating them. Germline CDR1 and CDR2: LNHDA and SQIVND (reference sequence). This CDR3 region has 14 residues. The CDR3 loop is CASSTPRRNQPQHF. The CDR3 bases are TGTGCCAGTAGTACCCCCCGGCGCAATCAGCCCCAGCATTTT.

The rearrangement uses TRBV4-2 and TRBJ2-3, with D perhaps matching TRBD2 (6 bases). Germline CDR1 reads LGHNA; CDR2 reads YNFKEQ. Trimming took off 2 bases at V and 9 bases at J, with 15 bases between the two ends. This CDR3 contains 14 residues. In DNA, the CDR3 is TGTGCCAGCAGCCAACGCCCCTTGGAGGGGACGCAGTATTTT. This sequence encodes CASSQRPLEGTQYF.

CDR3 sequence: CASSTWDRAFDGYTF. CDR3 coding DNA: TGTGCCAGCAGTACTTGGGACAGGGCATTCGACGGCTACACCTTC. This chain connects TRBV6-1 to TRBJ1-2, with 9 bases that match TRBD1. The V segment lost 5 bases and the J segment 8 bases; nucleotides outside the gene matches: 12. This CDR3 contains 15 residues. CDR1 and CDR2 (germline): MNHNS, SASEGT.

This clone was picked up one time. The rearrangement uses TRBV5-1 and TRBJ2-2; D is perhaps TRBD2 (5 bases). Germline CDR1 SGHRS, CDR2 YFSETQ. This CDR3 has 14 amino acids. V was clipped by 5 bases and J by 5 bases, with 13 bases between them. The CDR3, as DNA: TGCGCCAGCAGGCGGAAGGGCGGGACCGGGGAGCTGTTTTTT. It codes for CASRRKGGTGELFF.

This clone was observed once. This chain uses TRBV28 with TRBJ2-2, with D perhaps TRBD2 (5 bases). The CDR3 sequence is 13 residues long. The germline gives CDR1 MDHEN, CDR2 SYDVKM. V was trimmed by 5 bases and J by 3 bases, leaving 7 bases between them. CDR3 DNA: TGTGCCAGCAGTACGGGGTACACCGGGGAGCTGTTTTTT. This sequence encodes CASSTGYTGELFF. The full variable domain, rest sourced from reference TRBV28 and TRBJ2-2, is DVKVTQSSRYLVKRTGEKVFLECVQDMDHENMFWYRQDPGLGLRLIYFSYDVKMKEKGDIPEGYSVSREKKERFSLILESASTNQTSMYLCASSTGYTGELFFGEGSRLTVL.

The CDR3 region is CASSLVREHEQYF. CDR3 DNA: TGTGCCAGCAGCTTAGTGAGGGAACACGAGCAGTACTTC. V gene TRBV7-2 combines with J gene TRBJ2-7, with TRBD2 as a possible D gene (5 bases). Germline V gene data show CDR1 as SGHTA and CDR2 as FQGNSA. This CDR3 comprises 13 residues. Trimming took off 1 base at V and 5 bases at J, with 9 bases between the two ends.

The chain employs TRBV5-1 and TRBJ1-1; 9 bases are shared with TRBD1. Germline V gives CDR1 SGHRS, CDR2 YFSETQ. CDR3 size: 14 residues. V trimming: 3 bases; J trimming: 1 base; junction bases outside the gene matches: 1. CDR3 sequence reads: CASSSGQGNTEAFF. The CDR3 DNA is TGCGCCAGCAGCTCGGGACAGGGGAACACTGAAGCTTTCTTT.

The chain joins TRBV19 to TRBJ2-1; either TRBD1 or TRBD2 may supply D (5 bases each). The CDR3 extends over 16 amino acids. The V gene lost 5 bases and the J gene lost 3 bases, with 17 bases spanning the gap. Germline V CDR1 and CDR2: LNHDA, SQIVND (reference sequence). CDR3 bases: TGTGCCAGTAGTGTCCGGGGCATACCCGTCTACAATGAGCAGTTCTTC. Translating it yields CASSVRGIPVYNEQFF.

The chain has TRBV19 and TRBJ2-2; D remains unclear. The germline V and J ends were trimmed by 9 bases and 2 bases, with 19 bases remaining between them. The germline V gene has CDR1 LNHDA and CDR2 SQIVND (reference sequence). This CDR3 is built from 16 residues. The CDR3 sequence: CASHSGTRHNTGELFF. In DNA form, the CDR3 reads TGTGCCAGCCACTCCGGTACGAGACACAACACCGGGGAGCTGTTTTTT.

This chain links TRBV28 with TRBJ2-5; TRBD2 matches at 8 bases. With the DNA end fitting TRBJ2-7 better, the J assignment may be wrong. This CDR3 has 16 residues. CDR1 is MDHEN and CDR2 is SYDVKM in the germline V gene. In DNA form, the CDR3 reads TGTGCCAGCAGTTCTACCCCGGGGGGGCGGGCCTACGAGCAGTACTTC. Its protein is CASSSTPGGRAYEQYF.

The chain uses TRBV19 and TRBJ1-5, with TRBD1 matching over 9 bases. Germline loops: CDR1 LNHDA, CDR2 SQIVND (reference sequence). With V trimmed by 7 bases and J by 2 bases, 3 bases remained unmatched. This CDR3 contains 14 residues. The CDR3, as DNA: TGTGCCAGTAAGGGACAGGGTGGCAATCAGCCCCAGCATTTT. Amino acids: CASKGQGGNQPQHF.

The rearrangement joins TRBV19 to TRBJ1-2; the D is unclear. Germline loops: CDR1 LNHDA, CDR2 SQIVND (reference sequence). The CDR3 has 17 amino acids. V gave up 5 bases and J gave up 4 bases, with 23 bases separating them. The CDR3 nucleotides are TGTGCCAGTAGTTCTAAATCGGCAAATCGAAAGACCTATGGCTACACCTTC. This gives the protein CASSSKSANRKTYGYTF.

The chain carries TRBV6-1 and TRBJ1-5, with D possibly being TRBD1 (5 bases). Trimming removed 8 bases from V and 4 bases from J, with 12 bases in between. The length of the CDR3 is 13 residues. CDR1 MNHNS and CDR2 SASEGT come from the germline V gene. The DNA for the CDR3 is TGTGCCAGCTCGGCAGGGTTGAATCAGCCCCAGCATTTT. It yields the protein CASSAGLNQPQHF.